Following are 27 T cell receptor beta chains from one sample sequenced in a study of technical replicates of blood from a few donors. Sequencing used immunoSEQ multiplex PCR; TCRdb keeps in-frame clones, though not all of them. The sample records 65,000 to 85,000 clones, around 90% being singletons. The sample was T cells isolated from PBMCs. These receptors came from a human donor in good health.

The J gene is TRBJ1-3, the V gene TRBV25-1, with a weak D call TRBD1 (5 bases). Trimming took 4 bases from V and 0 from J, leaving 19 bases between them. There are 18 residues in the CDR3. Looked up from germline, CDR1 is MGHDK and CDR2 is SYGVNS. The CDR3: CASSGGLPLHYSGNTIYF. CDR3 DNA sequence: TGTGCCAGCAGTGGGGGACTGCCTTTACACTACTCTGGAAACACCATATATTTT. Combining the CDR3 with reference TRBV25-1 and TRBJ1-3 gives the whole variable domain EADIYQTPRYLVIGTGKKITLECSQTMGHDKMYWYQQDPGMELHLIHYSYGVNSTEKGDLSSESTVSRIRTEHFPLTLESARPSHTSQYLCASSGGLPLHYSGNTIYFGEGSWLTVV.

This chain links TRBV10-2 with TRBJ2-2; TRBD2 matches at 10 bases. The junction had 2 bases not matched to a gene; V was cut back by 4 bases and J by 3 bases. The CDR3 sequence is 15 residues long. Germline V CDR1 and CDR2: WSHSY, SAAADI. The CDR3, as DNA: TGCGCCAGCAGTGTAGGACTAGCGGACACCGGGGAGCTGTTTTTT. Translation gives CASSVGLADTGELFF.

V and J are TRBV5-4 and TRBJ1-5; TRBD1 agrees at 9 bases. CDR3 length: 19 residues. J gave up 0 bases and V 2 bases, and 12 bases lay outside the gene matches. Germline V CDR1 and CDR2: SGHNT, YYREEE (reference sequence). CDR3 residues: CASSFFYRGPFYSNQPQHF. DNA for the CDR3: TGTGCCAGCAGCTTTTTCTACAGGGGGCCATTCTATAGCAATCAGCCCCAGCATTTT.

This chain links TRBV19 with TRBJ2-2, with a tentative D call TRBD1 (6 bases). Germline CDR1 is LNHDA and CDR2 is SQIVND (reference sequence). V was cut by 4 bases and J by 3 bases, with 9 bases left in between. This CDR3 is built from 14 residues. The CDR3 is CASSNRVHTGELFF. CDR3 DNA sequence: TGTGCCAGTAGTAACAGGGTACACACCGGGGAGCTGTTTTTT.

This rearrangement joins TRBV4-1 to TRBJ1-2; 10 nucleotides align to TRBD1. Germline CDR1 and CDR2: MGHRA and YSYEKL. Germline trimming cut 1 base from V and 8 bases from J; bases unmatched to any gene: 13. The CDR3 is made up of 17 amino acids. The CDR3 sequence is CASSQVEAGTGVSGYTF. The CDR3 DNA reads as TGCGCCAGCAGCCAAGTAGAGGCTGGGACAGGGGTAAGCGGCTACACCTTC.

The CDR3, as DNA: TGTGCCAGTACCGAATGGGGAGGGGCCTACAATGAGCAGTTCTTC. Translating gives CASTEWGGAYNEQFF. V gene TRBV19 combines with J gene TRBJ2-1; 7 positions agree with TRBD2. This CDR3 spans 15 amino acids. Trimming took 7 bases from V and 2 from J; bases not matched to a gene: 8. Germline V gene sequence: CDR1 LNHDA, CDR2 SQIVND (reference sequence).

This clone was detected only once. J is TRBJ1-3 and V is TRBV30; no clear D gene. The CDR3 is 18 amino acids. V was shortened by 0 bases and J by 0 bases, with 18 bases between the two germline ends. The germline CDR1 and CDR2 sequences are GTSNPN and SVGIG (reference sequence). CDR3 sequence reads: CAWSVQLFFSASGNTIYF. CDR3 sequence (DNA): TGTGCCTGGAGTGTACAACTCTTCTTCAGCGCCTCTGGAAACACCATATATTTT.

This clone occurred once. The V call is TRBV5-1, the J call TRBJ2-5; 10 nucleotides align to TRBD1. The CDR3 has 15 amino acids. V trimming: 3 bases; J trimming: 3 bases; junction bases outside the gene matches: 5. Germline loops: CDR1 SGHRS, CDR2 YFSETQ. The CDR3: CASSSGQGGEETQYF. CDR3 DNA sequence: TGCGCCAGCAGCTCAGGACAGGGGGGAGAAGAGACCCAGTACTTC.

The chain has TRBV11-2 and TRBJ2-7; D not resolved. Germline V gene sequence: CDR1 SGHAT, CDR2 FQNNGV. The CDR3 contains 13 residues. Trimming removed 5 bases from V and 6 bases from J, with 14 bases in between. As DNA, the CDR3 is TGTGCCAGCAGCCTCGGGTACGGCGGCGAGCAGTACTTC. The encoded protein is CASSLGYGGEQYF.

V and J are TRBV27 and TRBJ2-1; 12 nucleotides align to TRBD2. The CDR3 has 19 residues. The germline V gene encodes CDR1 MNHEY and CDR2 SMNVEV (reference sequence). The V segment lost 6 bases and the J segment 2 bases; nucleotides outside the gene matches: 14. The CDR3 sequence: CASSLRTSGIWTAYNEQFF. The CDR3 DNA sequence: TGTGCCAGCAGCCTACGGACTAGCGGGATATGGACGGCCTACAATGAGCAGTTCTTC.

This chain connects TRBV29-1 to TRBJ1-4; 8 nucleotides match TRBD1. Unmatched junction bases numbered 6, after V lost 5 bases and J lost 7 bases. The CDR3 is 13 residues long. Germline V gene data show CDR1 as SQVTM and CDR2 as ANQGSEA. CDR3 region: CSVIQGGSEKLFF. The CDR3 DNA reads as TGCAGCGTTATACAGGGGGGAAGTGAAAAACTGTTTTTT.

V and J are TRBV6-1 and TRBJ2-1; 7 bases fit TRBD2. Looked up from germline, CDR1 is MNHNS and CDR2 is SASEGT. V lost 5 bases, J lost 8 bases, and 6 bases stayed unmatched. The CDR3 contains 13 residues. CDR3 region: CASSRGGVDEQFF. As DNA, the CDR3 is TGTGCCAGCAGTCGGGGAGGGGTCGATGAGCAGTTCTTC.

The chain recombines TRBV2 with TRBJ1-3; tentative D call: TRBD1 (6 bases). Per the germline V gene, CDR1 is SNHLY and CDR2 is FYNNEI. Trimming stripped 7 bases from V and 1 base from J, with 11 bases between. This CDR3 spans 14 amino acids. The DNA for the CDR3 is TGTGCCAGCATGCAACAGGGATCTGGAAACACCATATATTTT. It yields the protein CASMQQGSGNTIYF.

The chain employs TRBV28 and TRBJ1-5; 10 positions agree with TRBD1. The CDR3 sequence is 16 residues long. Germline CDR1 MDHEN, CDR2 SYDVKM. V lost 6 bases and J lost 4; bases outside the gene matches: 9. CDR3 DNA sequence: TGTGCCAGCAGCAGGGACAGGGGCTATAGTAATCAGCCCCAGCATTTT. As protein: CASSRDRGYSNQPQHF.

The chain has TRBV7-9 and TRBJ2-1; 10 bases fit TRBD2. CDR1 is SEHNR and CDR2 is FQNEAQ in the germline V gene (reference sequence). The CDR3 extends over 14 amino acids. J was trimmed by 7 bases and V by 3 bases; bases with no gene match: 3. DNA of the CDR3: TGTGCCAGCAGCTTTAGCGGGAGGCGGAATGAGCAGTTCTTC. This sequence encodes CASSFSGRRNEQFF.

V and J are TRBV19 and TRBJ1-1; D remains unclear. This CDR3 has 13 amino acids. Germline V gives CDR1 LNHDA, CDR2 SQIVND (reference sequence). Trimming removed 3 bases at V and 5 bases at J, with 10 bases between. In DNA, the CDR3 is TGTGCCAGTAGTATCTTACCACGGACTGAAGCTTTCTTT. Translating it yields CASSILPRTEAFF.

The chain couples TRBV19 to TRBJ1-5; possibly TRBD1 for D (6 bases). V lost 3 bases to trimming and J lost 0 bases, with 21 bases between them. The CDR3 spans 19 residues. The germline CDR1 and CDR2 sequences are LNHDA and SQIVND (reference sequence). CDR3 nucleotide sequence: TGTGCCAGTAGTATGCCCCCCCCGGACAGTTTTTATAGCAATCAGCCCCAGCATTTT. It yields the protein CASSMPPPDSFYSNQPQHF.

The V gene is TRBV10-3, the J gene TRBJ1-2, with 8 bases lining up with TRBD1. Per germline, CDR1 ENHRY and CDR2 SYGVKD. This CDR3 spans 15 amino acids. With V trimmed by 9 bases and J by 4 bases, 13 bases remained unmatched. The CDR3 here is CAISTGEVTVYGYTF. DNA for the CDR3: TGTGCCATTTCGACAGGGGAAGTAACGGTCTATGGCTACACCTTC.

The chain is built from TRBV5-1 and TRBJ1-1, with 7 bases fitting TRBD1. The germline gives CDR1 SGHRS, CDR2 YFSETQ. V lost 2 bases, J lost 5 bases, and 15 bases stayed unmatched. The CDR3 length is 17 residues. CDR3 region: CASSFGSWTQGNTEAFF. CDR3 bases: TGCGCCAGCAGCTTTGGTTCCTGGACACAGGGGAATACTGAAGCTTTCTTT.

The rearrangement uses TRBV7-9 and TRBJ2-5; 7 bases fit TRBD1. In germline, CDR1 is SEHNR, CDR2 FQNEAQ (reference sequence). The CDR3 has 16 amino acids. Germline trimming cut 5 bases from V and 1 base from J; bases unmatched to any gene: 10. The CDR3 DNA sequence: TGTGCCAGCAGCCCCCCCCTTAGGGGGCCCCAAGAGACCCAGTACTTC. Translated: CASSPPLRGPQETQYF.

The chain couples TRBV4-1 to TRBJ2-5, with TRBD2 as a possible D gene (6 bases). The better agreement between TRBJ2-7 and the DNA end casts doubt on the J call. The CDR3 has 16 amino acids. Germline CDR1 and CDR2: MGHRA and YSYEKL. CDR3 amino acids: CASSQPTRDSSYEQYF. The CDR3 bases are TGCGCCAGCAGCCAACCGACCCGGGACTCGTCCTACGAGCAGTACTTC.

The table lists this clone with a few counts. The V call is TRBV2, the J call TRBJ2-2, with 9 positions matching TRBD2. From germline, CDR1 is SNHLY and CDR2 FYNNEI. The V and J ends lost 6 bases and 6 bases, in that order; junction bases with no gene match: 8. The CDR3 is made up of 15 amino acids. The CDR3 loop is CASSILAGLSGELFF. As DNA, the CDR3 is TGTGCCAGCAGCATACTAGCGGGTCTTTCCGGGGAGCTGTTTTTT. Filled out from reference TRBV2 and TRBJ2-2, the complete variable domain reads EPEVTQTPSHQVTQMGQEVILRCVPISNHLYFYWYRQILGQKVEFLVSFYNNEISEKSEIFDDQFSVERPDGSNFTLKIRSTKLEDSAMYFCASSILAGLSGELFFGEGSRLTVL.

The table lists this clone with a count of one. The chain has TRBV28 and TRBJ2-1; 9 nucleotides match TRBD2. V lost 5 bases and J lost 2; bases outside the gene matches: 4. Germline values: CDR1 MDHEN, CDR2 SYDVKM. The CDR3 runs to 15 residues. DNA for the CDR3: TGTGCCAGCAGTGGAGCGGGAGGACCCTACAATGAGCAGTTCTTC. It yields the protein CASSGAGGPYNEQFF.

The genes are TRBV28 and TRBJ2-7; TRBD2 matches at 8 bases. In germline, CDR1 is MDHEN, CDR2 SYDVKM. Unmatched junction bases numbered 6, after V lost 6 bases and J lost 2 bases. The CDR3 runs to 14 residues. This CDR3 is CASRRTSGTYEQYF. The CDR3 nucleotides read TGTGCCAGCAGGCGAACTAGCGGTACCTACGAGCAGTACTTC. Full variable domain (remainder filled in from reference TRBV28 and TRBJ2-7): DVKVTQSSRYLVKRTGEKVFLECVQDMDHENMFWYRQDPGLGLRLIYFSYDVKMKEKGDIPEGYSVSREKKERFSLILESASTNQTSMYLCASRRTSGTYEQYFGPGTRLTVT.

The V call is TRBV7-9, the J call TRBJ2-1; a possible D gene is TRBD1 (5 bases). CDR1 is SEHNR, CDR2 FQNEAQ, per germline (reference sequence). The CDR3 covers 11 residues. Trimming shortened V by 6 bases and J by 10 bases, and 10 bases separated the two germline ends. The CDR3 DNA reads as TGTGCCAGCAGATCCAGGGCGGAGCAGTTCTTC. This codes for CASRSRAEQFF. Looking up the rest from reference TRBV7-9 and TRBJ2-1 gives the full variable domain: DTGVSQNPRHKITKRGQNVTFRCDPISEHNRLYWYRQTLGQGPEFLTYFQNEAQLEKSRLLSDRFSAERPKGSFSTLEIQRTEQGDSAMYLCASRSRAEQFFGPGTRLTVL.

The chain has TRBV2 and TRBJ1-5, with TRBD1 identical over 7 bases. Per germline, CDR1 SNHLY and CDR2 FYNNEI. The length of the CDR3 is 13 residues. The V and J ends lost 7 bases and 6 bases, in that order; junction bases with no gene match: 6. The CDR3 sequence is CASTTTGIQPQHF. The CDR3 DNA follows: TGTGCCAGCACAACGACAGGGATTCAGCCCCAGCATTTT.

The chain recombines TRBV2 with TRBJ1-4; possible D gene TRBD1, 5 bases. V lost 4 bases to trimming and J lost 13 bases, with 10 bases between them. This CDR3 contains 11 residues. CDR1 and CDR2 from the germline V gene are SNHLY and FYNNEI. CDR3 DNA sequence: TGTGCCAGCAGTGTAAGGGACTTACTGTTTTTT. It yields the protein CASSVRDLLFF. Full variable domain (remainder filled in from reference TRBV2 and TRBJ1-4): EPEVTQTPSHQVTQMGQEVILRCVPISNHLYFYWYRQILGQKVEFLVSFYNNEISEKSEIFDDQFSVERPDGSNFTLKIRSTKLEDSAMYFCASSVRDLLFFGSGTQLSVL.